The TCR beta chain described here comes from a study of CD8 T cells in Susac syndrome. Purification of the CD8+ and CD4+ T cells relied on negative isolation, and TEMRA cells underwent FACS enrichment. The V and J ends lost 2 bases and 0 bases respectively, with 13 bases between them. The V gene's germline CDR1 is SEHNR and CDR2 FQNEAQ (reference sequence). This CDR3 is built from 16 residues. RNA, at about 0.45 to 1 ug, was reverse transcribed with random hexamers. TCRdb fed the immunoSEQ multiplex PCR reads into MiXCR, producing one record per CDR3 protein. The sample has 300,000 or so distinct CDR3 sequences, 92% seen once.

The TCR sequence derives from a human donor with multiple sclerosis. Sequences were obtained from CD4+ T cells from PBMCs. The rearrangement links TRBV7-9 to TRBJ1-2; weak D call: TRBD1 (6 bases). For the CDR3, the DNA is TGTGCCAGCAGCTTAATAAACAGGGCCCCTAACTATGGCTACACCTTC. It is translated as CASSLINRAPNYGYTF. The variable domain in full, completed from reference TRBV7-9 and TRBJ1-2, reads DTGVSQNPRHKITKRGQNVTFRCDPISEHNRLYWYRQTLGQGPEFLTYFQNEAQLEKSRLLSDRFSAERPKGSFSTLEIQRTEQGDSAMYLCASSLINRAPNYGYTFGSGTRLTVV.